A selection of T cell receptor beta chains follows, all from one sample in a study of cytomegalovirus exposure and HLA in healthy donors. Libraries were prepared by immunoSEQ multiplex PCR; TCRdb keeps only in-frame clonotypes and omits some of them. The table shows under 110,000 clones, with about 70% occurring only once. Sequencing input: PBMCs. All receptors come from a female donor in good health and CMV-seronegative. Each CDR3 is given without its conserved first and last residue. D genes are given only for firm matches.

CDR3: ASRKGQKHSRNYGYT; D: TRBD1; V: TRBV7-9; J: TRBJ1-2
CDR3: AISESGQSTDTQY; D: -; V: TRBV10-3; J: TRBJ2-3
CDR3: AFRGMVNTEAF; D: -; V: TRBV30; J: TRBJ1-1
CDR3: ASSLGPGNEQF; D: -; V: TRBV27; J: TRBJ2-1
CDR3: AWSVSQGEGGYT; D: TRBD1; V: TRBV30; J: TRBJ1-2
CDR3: ASSQAAPTGTGTYEQY; D: TRBD1; V: TRBV4-1; J: TRBJ2-7
CDR3: ASSLAIAGGIGEQF; D: TRBD2; V: TRBV11-1; J: TRBJ2-1
CDR3: ASIPRGSVGDTQY; D: -; V: TRBV7-2; J: TRBJ2-3
CDR3: ASSPQGRDEAF; D: -; V: TRBV2; J: TRBJ1-1
CDR3: ASGPDRGRADTQY; D: TRBD1; V: TRBV7-9; J: TRBJ2-3
CDR3: ASSSLGQPYEQY; D: -; V: TRBV6-6; J: TRBJ2-7
CDR3: AISDSLEPGNTIY; D: -; V: TRBV10-3; J: TRBJ1-3
CDR3: ASNTDNQETQY; D: -; V: TRBV5-1; J: TRBJ2-5
CDR3: ASSVASWGTGYYGYT; D: TRBD1; V: TRBV9; J: TRBJ1-2
CDR3: ASSEKGGSLGEQY; D: -; V: TRBV2; J: TRBJ2-7
CDR3: ASSLGTGRYEQY; D: TRBD1; V: TRBV5-1; J: TRBJ2-7
CDR3: ASSWIAGGADTQY; D: TRBD2; V: TRBV27; J: TRBJ2-3
CDR3: ASRGAGRRDEQY; D: TRBD2; V: TRBV5-4; J: TRBJ2-7
CDR3: ASSSGLSEAF; D: -; V: TRBV28; J: TRBJ1-1
CDR3: ASSLDRVKLF; D: TRBD1; V: TRBV7-2; J: TRBJ1-4
CDR3: AGGLDRLSDTQY; D: TRBD1; V: TRBV12-5; J: TRBJ2-3
CDR3: ASSQDVVGRLAGGPRASDTQY; D: TRBD2; V: TRBV4-2; J: TRBJ2-3
CDR3: ASRDWGQSNQPQH; D: TRBD1; V: TRBV2; J: TRBJ1-5
CDR3: ASSRDRGRRSNQPQH; D: TRBD1; V: TRBV11-3; J: TRBJ1-5
CDR3: ASSPITAAGNEQF; D: -; V: TRBV18; J: TRBJ2-1
CDR3: ASSVVLTGWQPQH; D: TRBD1; V: TRBV9; J: TRBJ1-5
CDR3: ASSHSGTGENYGYT; D: TRBD1; V: TRBV4-1; J: TRBJ1-2
CDR3: ASSVDGMGIEQY; D: -; V: TRBV9; J: TRBJ2-7